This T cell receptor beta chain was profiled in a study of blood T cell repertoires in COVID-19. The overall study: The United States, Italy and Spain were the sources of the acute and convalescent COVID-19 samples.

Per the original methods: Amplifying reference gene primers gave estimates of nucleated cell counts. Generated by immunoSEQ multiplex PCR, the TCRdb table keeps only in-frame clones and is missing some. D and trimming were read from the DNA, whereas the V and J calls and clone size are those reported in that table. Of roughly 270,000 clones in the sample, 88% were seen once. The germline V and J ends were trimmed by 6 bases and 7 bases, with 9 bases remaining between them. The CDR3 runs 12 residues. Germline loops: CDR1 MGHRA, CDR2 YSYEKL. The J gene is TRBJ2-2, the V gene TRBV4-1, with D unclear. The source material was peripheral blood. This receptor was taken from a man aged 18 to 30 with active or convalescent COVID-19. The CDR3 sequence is CASRGPGGELFF. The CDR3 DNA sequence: TGCGCCAGCAGAGGCCCGGGCGGGGAGCTGTTTTTT.